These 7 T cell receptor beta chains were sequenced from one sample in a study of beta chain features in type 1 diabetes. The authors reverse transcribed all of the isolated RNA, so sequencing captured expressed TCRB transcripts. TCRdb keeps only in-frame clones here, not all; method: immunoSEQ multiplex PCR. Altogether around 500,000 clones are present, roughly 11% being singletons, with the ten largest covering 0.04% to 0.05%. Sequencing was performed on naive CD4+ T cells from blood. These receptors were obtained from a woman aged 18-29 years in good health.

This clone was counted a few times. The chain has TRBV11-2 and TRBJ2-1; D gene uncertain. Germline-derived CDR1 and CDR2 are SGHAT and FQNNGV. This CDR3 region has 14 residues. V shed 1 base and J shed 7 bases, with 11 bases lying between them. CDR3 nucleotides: TGTGCCAGCAGCTTAGTGAGGATGGGGAATGAGCAGTTCTTC. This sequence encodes CASSLVRMGNEQFF.

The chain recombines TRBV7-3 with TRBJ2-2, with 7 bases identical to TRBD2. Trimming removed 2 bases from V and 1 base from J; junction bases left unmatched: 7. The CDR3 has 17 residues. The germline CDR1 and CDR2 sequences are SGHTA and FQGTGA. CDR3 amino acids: CASSLGPAGLNTGELFF. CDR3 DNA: TGTGCCAGCAGCTTAGGGCCAGCGGGACTGAACACCGGGGAGCTGTTTTTT.

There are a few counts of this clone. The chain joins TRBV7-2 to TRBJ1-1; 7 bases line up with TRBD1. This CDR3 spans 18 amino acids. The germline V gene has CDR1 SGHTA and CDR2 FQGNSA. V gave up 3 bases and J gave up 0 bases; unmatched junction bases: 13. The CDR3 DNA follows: TGTGCCAGCAGCTTGACCTGGGGGTCAGGGGGAATGAACACTGAAGCTTTCTTT. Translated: CASSLTWGSGGMNTEAFF.

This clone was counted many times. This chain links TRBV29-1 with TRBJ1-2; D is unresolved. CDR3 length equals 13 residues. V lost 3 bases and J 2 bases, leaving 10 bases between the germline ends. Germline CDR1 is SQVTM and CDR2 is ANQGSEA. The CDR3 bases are TGCAGCGTTGATGGGGAGCGGAACTATGGCTACACCTTC. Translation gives CSVDGERNYGYTF.

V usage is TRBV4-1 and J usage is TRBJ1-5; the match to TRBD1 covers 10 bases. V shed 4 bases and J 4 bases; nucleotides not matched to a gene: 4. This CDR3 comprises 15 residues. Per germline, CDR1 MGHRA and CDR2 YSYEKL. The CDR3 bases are TGCGCCAGCAGCCCCCGGGACAGGGGAAATCAGCCCCAGCATTTT. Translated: CASSPRDRGNQPQHF.

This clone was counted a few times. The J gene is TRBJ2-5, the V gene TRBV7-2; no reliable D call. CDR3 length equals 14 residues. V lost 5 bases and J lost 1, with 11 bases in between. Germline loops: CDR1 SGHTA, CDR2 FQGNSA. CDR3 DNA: TGTGCCAGCAGCATAGGACGCGCCCAAGAGACCCAGTACTTC. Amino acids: CASSIGRAQETQYF.

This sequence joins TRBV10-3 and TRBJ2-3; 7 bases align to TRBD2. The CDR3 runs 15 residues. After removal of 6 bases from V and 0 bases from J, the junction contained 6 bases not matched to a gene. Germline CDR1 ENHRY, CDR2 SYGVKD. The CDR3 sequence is CAISSSGTSTDTQYF. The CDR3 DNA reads TGTGCCATCAGCTCTAGCGGTACTAGCACAGATACGCAGTATTTT.